The 18 T cell receptor beta chains in this list originate from one sample, sequenced in a study of blood T cells in healthy people across ages. Sample-barcoded 5' priming and a J-beta primer mix drove a second PCR of roughly 7 to 11 cycles. TCRdb reanalysed the 5' RACE reads using MiXCR and keeps one entry per CDR3 protein. The table includes roughly 1.9 million distinct CDR3 sequences, 30% to 40% detected once. Material: blood. The receptors stem from a human donor in good health.

V and J are TRBV5-6 and TRBJ1-2, with 12 bases fitting TRBD1. CDR3 length: 16 residues. Germline assignment: CDR1 SGHDT and CDR2 YYEEEE. J gave up 4 bases and V 3 bases, and 7 bases lay outside the gene matches. Written as DNA, the CDR3 is TGTGCCAGCAGCTCCGGGACAGGGGGCGTGAGCTATGGCTACACCTTC. Translated: CASSSGTGGVSYGYTF.

V is TRBV28 and J is TRBJ2-4, with D perhaps matching TRBD1 (5 bases). The germline V gene has CDR1 MDHEN and CDR2 SYDVKM. The CDR3 has 16 residues. V was clipped by 4 bases and J by 0 bases, with 13 bases between them. CDR3 loop: CASSSPDSLAKNIQYF. Written as DNA, the CDR3 is TGTGCCAGCAGTTCACCCGACAGCCTAGCCAAAAACATTCAGTACTTC.

This clonotype has more than one count but fewer than ten. The rearrangement links TRBV4-2 to TRBJ2-1, with a tentative D call TRBD2 (5 bases). Trimming took off 0 bases at V and 0 bases at J, with 9 bases between the two ends. Per germline, CDR1 LGHNA and CDR2 YNFKEQ. The CDR3 consists of 16 residues. CDR3 residues: CASSQEVGSSYNEQFF. The CDR3 DNA is TGTGCCAGCAGCCAAGAAGTGGGGAGCTCCTACAATGAGCAGTTCTTC.

CDR3 DNA sequence: TGCGCCAGCAGCCAAGTAGGAAACAGTATCCCAACTAATGAAAAACTGTTTTTT. Its protein is CASSQVGNSIPTNEKLFF. The V call is TRBV4-1, the J call TRBJ1-4; D gene ambiguous. The CDR3 contains 18 residues. V was cut by 1 base and J by 0 bases, with 15 bases left in between. The germline V gene encodes CDR1 MGHRA and CDR2 YSYEKL.

The chain is built from TRBV29-1 and TRBJ2-2; D is possibly TRBD1 (6 bases). The germline gives CDR1 SQVTM, CDR2 ANQGSEA. The CDR3 extends over 15 amino acids. Deletions cut 0 bases from V and 6 bases from J, with 14 bases between. The CDR3 coding sequence is TGCAGCGTTGAAGATCCAGTCAGGGGCCCCGGGGAGCTGTTTTTT. Amino acids: CSVEDPVRGPGELFF.

The V gene is TRBV12-3 or TRBV12-4, the J gene TRBJ2-7; 7 bases line up with TRBD2. Trimming took 3 bases from V and 2 from J; bases not matched to a gene: 13. The CDR3 sequence is 17 residues long. The CDR3 loop reads CASSFGLERGPPYEQYF. DNA of the CDR3: TGTGCCAGCAGTTTTGGTCTTGAGCGGGGACCCCCCTACGAGCAGTACTTC.

V is TRBV20-1 and J is TRBJ2-1; possibly TRBD1 or TRBD2 for D (6 bases each). Germline values: CDR1 DFQATT, CDR2 SNEGSKA (reference sequence). CDR3 length equals 14 residues. With 0 bases removed from V and 5 bases from J, the gap between germline ends came to 11 bases. The CDR3 DNA reads as TGCAGTGCTAGAGACGGGGGCAATCACAATGAGCAGTTCTTC. This sequence encodes CSARDGGNHNEQFF.

The rearrangement links TRBV3-1 to TRBJ1-2; 7 nucleotides match TRBD1. V dropped 3 bases and J dropped 4; count of bases not matched to a gene: 8. Germline CDR1 is LGHDT and CDR2 is YNNKEL (reference sequence). The CDR3 has 15 residues. The chain's CDR3 is CASSHYRDSSYGYTF. Written as DNA, the CDR3 is TGTGCCAGCAGCCATTATAGGGACAGCTCCTATGGCTACACCTTC. Full variable domain (missing parts from reference TRBV3-1 and TRBJ1-2): DTAVSQTPKYLVTQMGNDKSIKCEQNLGHDTMYWYKQDSKKFLKIMFSYNNKELIINETVPNRFSPKSPDKAHLNLHINSLELGDSAVYFCASSHYRDSSYGYTFGSGTRLTVV.

The table lists this clonotype with a few counts. The CDR3: CASSLPVHTEAFF. The CDR3 nucleotides are TGTGCCAGCAGCTTACCCGTTCACACTGAAGCTTTCTTT. The chain couples TRBV7-9 to TRBJ1-1; D not resolved. Per the germline V gene, CDR1 is SEHNR and CDR2 is FQNEAQ (reference sequence). With 2 bases removed from V and 3 bases from J, the gap between germline ends came to 7 bases. CDR3 length: 13 amino acids. Using reference TRBV7-9 and TRBJ1-1 for the parts outside the CDR3, the full variable domain is DTGVSQNPRHKITKRGQNVTFRCDPISEHNRLYWYRQTLGQGPEFLTYFQNEAQLEKSRLLSDRFSAERPKGSFSTLEIQRTEQGDSAMYLCASSLPVHTEAFFGQGTRLTVV.

This clonotype was counted a few times. The genes are TRBV28 and TRBJ2-1; possible D gene TRBD1, 8 bases. Trimming shortened V by 8 bases and J by 4 bases, and 18 bases separated the two germline ends. This CDR3 comprises 15 residues. Germline V lookup: CDR1 MDHEN, CDR2 SYDVKM. CDR3 in amino acids: CASGPSGTGYNEQFF. The CDR3 nucleotides are TGTGCCAGCGGCCCCAGCGGGACAGGTTACAATGAGCAGTTCTTC. Filled out from reference TRBV28 and TRBJ2-1, the complete variable domain reads DVKVTQSSRYLVKRTGEKVFLECVQDMDHENMFWYRQDPGLGLRLIYFSYDVKMKEKGDIPEGYSVSREKKERFSLILESASTNQTSMYLCASGPSGTGYNEQFFGPGTRLTVL.

The chain uses TRBV7-2 and TRBJ2-7; 13 bases are shared with TRBD2. CDR1 SGHTA and CDR2 FQGNSA come from the germline V gene. The trim removed 5 bases at V and 3 bases at J, leaving 7 bases unmatched. The CDR3 is 16 amino acids. CDR3 sequence: CASSPQLAGGIYEQYF. In DNA, the CDR3 is TGTGCCAGCAGCCCCCAACTAGCGGGGGGGATCTACGAGCAGTACTTC.

This clonotype occurred many times. The chain carries TRBV29-1 and TRBJ1-6; 7 bases agree with TRBD1. Germline V lookup: CDR1 SQVTM, CDR2 ANQGSEA. Trimming cost V 5 bases and J 8 bases; bases outside gene matches: 6. The CDR3 has 13 residues. For the CDR3, the DNA is TGCAGCGTTACGACAGGGACACATTCACCCCTCCACTTT. It codes for CSVTTGTHSPLHF.

The sample holds a few counts of this clonotype. CDR3 sequence: CASSYSGTDEQFF. The DNA of the CDR3 is TGTGCCAGCAGTTACTCAGGGACGGATGAGCAGTTCTTC. V and J are TRBV6-5 and TRBJ2-1, with D perhaps TRBD1 or TRBD2 (5 bases each). Germline V gene data show CDR1 as MNHEY and CDR2 as SVGAGI. Deletions cut 0 bases from V and 8 bases from J, with 8 bases between. The CDR3 consists of 13 residues.

This chain joins TRBV6-6 and TRBJ2-3; 13 bases match TRBD2. V lost 2 bases and J lost 2; bases outside the gene matches: 7. Germline assignment: CDR1 MNHNY and CDR2 SVGAGI (reference sequence). The CDR3 totals 18 residues. The CDR3 loop is CASSYPGTSGVNTDTQYF. In nucleotides, the CDR3 is TGTGCCAGCAGTTACCCCGGGACTAGCGGGGTGAACACAGATACGCAGTATTTT.

Worth noting for this clonotype: A junction boundary mismatches the germline segment, possibly from a read error. The chain employs TRBV5-6 and TRBJ2-4, with 8 bases matching TRBD2. Germline loops: CDR1 SGHDT, CDR2 YYEEEE. This CDR3 is built from 15 residues. CDR3 protein: CTSSLVSGDKNIQYF. CDR3 DNA sequence: TGTACCAGCAGCTTGGTTAGCGGGGATAAAAACATTCAGTACTTC.

V and J are TRBV28 and TRBJ1-6; D unclear. Germline V gives CDR1 MDHEN, CDR2 SYDVKM. The CDR3 spans 14 residues. Trimming pared 3 bases from V and 7 bases from J, leaving 10 bases between. In DNA, the CDR3 is TGTGCCAGCAGTTTTCTGAACGGGAATTCACCCCTCCACTTT. Its protein is CASSFLNGNSPLHF.

This chain uses TRBV11-2 with TRBJ2-5; D is possibly TRBD2 (6 bases). Trimming took off 0 bases at V and 3 bases at J, with 23 bases between the two ends. This CDR3 region has 19 residues. Germline assignment: CDR1 SGHAT and CDR2 FQNNGV. CDR3 in DNA: TGTGCCAGCAGCTTAGATCTCGGGGGTTCTATAAAGGGAGAAGAGACCCAGTACTTC. This gives the protein CASSLDLGGSIKGEETQYF.

This clonotype was detected a few times. V usage is TRBV6-6 and J usage is TRBJ2-5; D is undetermined. Trimming took off 2 bases at V and 5 bases at J, with 6 bases between the two ends. Germline V gene lookup returns CDR1 MNHNY and CDR2 SVGAGI (reference sequence). This CDR3 has 12 amino acids. Here the CDR3 DNA reads TGTGCCAGCAGTTACCGGATGGAGACCCAGTACTTC. Translated: CASSYRMETQYF.